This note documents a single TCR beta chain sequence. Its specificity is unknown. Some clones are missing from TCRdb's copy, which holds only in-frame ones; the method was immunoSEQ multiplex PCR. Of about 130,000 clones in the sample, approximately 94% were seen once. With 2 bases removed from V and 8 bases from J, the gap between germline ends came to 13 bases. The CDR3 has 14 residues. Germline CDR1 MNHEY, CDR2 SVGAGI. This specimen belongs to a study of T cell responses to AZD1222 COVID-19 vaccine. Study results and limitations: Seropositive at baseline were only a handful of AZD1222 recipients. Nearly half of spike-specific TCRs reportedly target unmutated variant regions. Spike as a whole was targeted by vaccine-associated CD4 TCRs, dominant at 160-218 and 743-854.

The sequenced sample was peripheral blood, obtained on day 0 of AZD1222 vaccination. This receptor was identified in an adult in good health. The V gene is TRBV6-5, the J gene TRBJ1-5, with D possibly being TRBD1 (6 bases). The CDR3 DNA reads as TGTGCCAGCAGTTACAGCGGAAGGGGGAAGCCCCAGCATTTT. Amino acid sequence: CASSYSGRGKPQHF.